Listed below are T cell receptor beta chains from one sample, sequenced in a study of shared clonotypes between healthy human individuals. Only in-frame clones appear in the TCRdb table, and some are missing; sequencing was by immunoSEQ multiplex PCR. Found here are about 2 million clones, roughly 95% of them singletons; the top ten hold less than 1.5%. Source material: naive CD8+ T cells sorted from blood. The origin of the receptors is a man in his late teens or twenties in good health. Both conserved end residues are part of each CDR3. The D gene is left open where the match is weak.

J	V	D	CDR3	DNA
TRBJ1-2	TRBV9	TRBD1	CASSVGTGPNYGYTF	TGTGCCAGCAGCGTAGGGACAGGGCCGAACTATGGCTACACCTTC
TRBJ2-7	TRBV7-9	-	CASSLRGGRGEQYF	TGTGCCAGCAGCCTCCGCGGGGGCCGGGGCGAGCAGTACTTC
TRBJ2-2	TRBV12-5	-	CASGSPDRTGELFF	TGTGCTAGTGGTTCCCCGGATCGAACCGGGGAGCTGTTTTTT
TRBJ1-2	TRBV9	-	CASWSDYGYTF	TGTGCCAGCTGGTCAGACTATGGCTACACCTTC
TRBJ1-3	TRBV2	-	CASSEYEAEGNTIYF	TGTGCCAGCAGTGAGTACGAGGCTGAGGGAAACACCATATATTTT
TRBJ1-1	TRBV27	-	CASSIGQGDNTEAFF	TGTGCCAGCAGTATCGGACAAGGCGACAACACTGAAGCTTTCTTT
TRBJ2-3	TRBV7-7	-	CASSPSEVGDYTDTQYF	TGTGCTAGCAGCCCCTCAGAAGTAGGGGATTACACAGATACGCAGTATTTT
TRBJ1-4	TRBV7-8	-	CASAGTNEKLFF	TGTGCCAGCGCAGGGACTAATGAAAAACTGTTTTTT
TRBJ2-7	TRBV19	TRBD2	CASSIGLAEKYEQYF	TGTGCCAGTAGTATTGGACTAGCGGAGAAATACGAGCAGTACTTC
TRBJ1-3	TRBV13	-	CASGNDGNTIYF	TGTGCCAGCGGAAACGATGGAAACACCATATATTTT
TRBJ2-1	TRBV4-1	-	CASSQAPGSYNEQFF	TGCGCCAGCAGCCAAGCTCCCGGCTCCTACAATGAGCAGTTCTTC
TRBJ2-3	TRBV27	-	CASSLRQSNTDTQYF	TGTGCCAGCAGTTTAAGACAGTCGAACACAGATACGCAGTATTTT
TRBJ2-1	TRBV27	TRBD2	CASKVLAAYNEQFF	TGTGCCAGCAAGGTCCTAGCGGCCTACAATGAGCAGTTCTTC
TRBJ2-5	TRBV5-6	-	CASSHQETQYF	TGTGCCAGCAGCCACCAGGAGACCCAGTACTTC
TRBJ2-2	TRBV4-3	TRBD2	CASSQESQREWGTGELFF	TGCGCCAGCAGCCAAGAAAGCCAGCGGGAGTGGGGCACCGGGGAGCTGTTTTTT
TRBJ2-3	TRBV30	TRBD2	CAWSVASGSTDTQYF	TGTGCCTGGAGTGTGGCTAGCGGGAGTACAGATACGCAGTATTTT
TRBJ1-6	TRBV30	TRBD1	CAWASPGQGIGPLHF	TGTGCCTGGGCCTCACCGGGACAGGGGATAGGGCCCCTCCACTTT
TRBJ2-7	TRBV7-9	TRBD2	CASSPSGSSYEQYF	TGTGCCAGCAGTCCTAGCGGGAGCTCCTACGAGCAGTACTTC
TRBJ1-2	TRBV30	-	CAWSVGDLYGYTF	TGTGCCTGGAGTGTCGGAGATCTCTATGGCTACACCTTC